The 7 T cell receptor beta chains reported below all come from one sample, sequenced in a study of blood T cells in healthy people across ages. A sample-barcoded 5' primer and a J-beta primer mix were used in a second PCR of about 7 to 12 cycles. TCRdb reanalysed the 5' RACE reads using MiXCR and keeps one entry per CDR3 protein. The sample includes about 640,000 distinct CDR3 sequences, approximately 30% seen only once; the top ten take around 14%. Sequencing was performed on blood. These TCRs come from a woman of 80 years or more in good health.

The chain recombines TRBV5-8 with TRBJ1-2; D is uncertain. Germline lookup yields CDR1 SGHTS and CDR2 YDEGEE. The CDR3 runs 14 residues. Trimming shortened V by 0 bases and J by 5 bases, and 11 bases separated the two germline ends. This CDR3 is CASSLGETSYGYTF. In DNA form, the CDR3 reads TGTGCCAGCAGCTTGGGCGAGACCTCTTATGGCTACACCTTC.

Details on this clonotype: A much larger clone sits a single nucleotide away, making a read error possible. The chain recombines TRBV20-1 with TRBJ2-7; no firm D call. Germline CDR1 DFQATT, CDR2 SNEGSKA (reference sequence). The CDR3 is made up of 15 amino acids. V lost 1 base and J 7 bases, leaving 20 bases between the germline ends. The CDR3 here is CSARAPGWAYNEQYF. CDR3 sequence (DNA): TGCAGTGCTAGAGCTCCGGGTTGGGCCTACAATGAGCAGTACTTC.

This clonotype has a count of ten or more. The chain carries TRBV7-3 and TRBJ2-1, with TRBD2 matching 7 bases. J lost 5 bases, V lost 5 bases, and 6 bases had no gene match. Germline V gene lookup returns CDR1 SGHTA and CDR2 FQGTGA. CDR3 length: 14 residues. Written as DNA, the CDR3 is TGTGCCAGCAGCAGTTGGGGGGGGGACAATGAGCAGTTCTTC. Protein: CASSSWGGDNEQFF. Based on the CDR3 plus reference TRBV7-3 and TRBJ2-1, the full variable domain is GAGVSQTPSNKVTEKGKYVELRCDPISGHTALYWYRQSLGQGPEFLIYFQGTGAADDSGLPNDRFFAVRPEGSVSTLKIQRTERGDSAVYLCASSSWGGDNEQFFGPGTRLTVL.

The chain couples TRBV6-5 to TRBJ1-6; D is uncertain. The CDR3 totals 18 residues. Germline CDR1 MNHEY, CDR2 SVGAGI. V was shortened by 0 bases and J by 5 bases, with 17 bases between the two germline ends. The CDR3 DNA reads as TGTGCCAGCAGTTACTCGAATCCCAGCCCTTCGAATAATTCACCCCTCCACTTT. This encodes CASSYSNPSPSNNSPLHF.

The CDR3 DNA reads as TGTGCCAGCAGCCTTCCAGGGGGCACAGATACGCAGTATTTT. This encodes CASSLPGGTDTQYF. This chain joins TRBV3-1 and TRBJ2-3; tentative D call: TRBD1 (6 bases). CDR3 length: 14 residues. Germline V gives CDR1 LGHDT, CDR2 YNNKEL (reference sequence). The V and J ends lost 4 bases and 1 base respectively, with 9 bases between them.

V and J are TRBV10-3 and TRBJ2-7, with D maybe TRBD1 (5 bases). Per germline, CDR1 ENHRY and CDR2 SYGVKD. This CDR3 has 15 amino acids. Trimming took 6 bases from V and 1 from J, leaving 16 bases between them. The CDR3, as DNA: TGTGCCATCAGCGCCCCCCAGGGTGGGTCCTACGAGCAGTACTTC. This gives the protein CAISAPQGGSYEQYF.

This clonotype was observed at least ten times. CDR3 nucleotide sequence: TGCGCCAGCAGCTGGCAGACAGGGAGATCCTACGAGCAGTACTTC. Amino acids: CASSWQTGRSYEQYF. The V gene is TRBV5-1, the J gene TRBJ2-7; TRBD1 matches at 7 bases. Germline V gene lookup returns CDR1 SGHRS and CDR2 YFSETQ. V was pared by 3 bases and J by 1 base, with 7 bases of the junction left unmatched. This CDR3 has 15 amino acids.